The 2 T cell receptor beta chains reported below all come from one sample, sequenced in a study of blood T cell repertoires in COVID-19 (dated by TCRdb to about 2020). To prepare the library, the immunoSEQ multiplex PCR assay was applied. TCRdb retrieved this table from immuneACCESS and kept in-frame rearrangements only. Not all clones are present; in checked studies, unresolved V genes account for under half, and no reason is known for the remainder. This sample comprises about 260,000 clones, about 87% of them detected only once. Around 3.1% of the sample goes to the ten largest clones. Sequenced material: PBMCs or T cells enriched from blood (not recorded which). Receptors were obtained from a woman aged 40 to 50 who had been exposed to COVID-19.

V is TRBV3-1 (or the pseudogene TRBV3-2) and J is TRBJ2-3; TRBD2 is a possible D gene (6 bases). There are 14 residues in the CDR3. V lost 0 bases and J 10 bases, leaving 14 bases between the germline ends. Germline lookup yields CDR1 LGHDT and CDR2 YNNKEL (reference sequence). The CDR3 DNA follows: TGTGCCAGCAGCCAAGATTTCGGGGGTACGGCGCAGTATTTT. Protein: CASSQDFGGTAQYF.

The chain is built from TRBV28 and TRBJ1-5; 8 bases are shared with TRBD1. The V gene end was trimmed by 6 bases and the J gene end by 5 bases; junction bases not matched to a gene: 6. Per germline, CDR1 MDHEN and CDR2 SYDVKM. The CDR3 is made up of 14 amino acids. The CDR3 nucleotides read TGTGCCAGCAGCCCGGGACAGGTCTATCAGCCCCAGCATTTT. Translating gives CASSPGQVYQPQHF.